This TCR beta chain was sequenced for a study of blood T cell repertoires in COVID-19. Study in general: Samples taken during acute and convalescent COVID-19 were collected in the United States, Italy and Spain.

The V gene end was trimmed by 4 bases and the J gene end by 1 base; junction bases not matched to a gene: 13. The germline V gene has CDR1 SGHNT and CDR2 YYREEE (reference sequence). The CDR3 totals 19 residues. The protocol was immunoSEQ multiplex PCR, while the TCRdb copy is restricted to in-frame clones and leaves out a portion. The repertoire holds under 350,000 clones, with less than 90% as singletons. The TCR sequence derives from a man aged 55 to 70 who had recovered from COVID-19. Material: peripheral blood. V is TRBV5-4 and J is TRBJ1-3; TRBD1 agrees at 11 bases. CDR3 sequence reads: CASSLGTGGRGASGNTIYF. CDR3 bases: TGTGCCAGCAGCCTAGGGACAGGGGGACGGGGAGCTTCTGGAAACACCATATATTTT.